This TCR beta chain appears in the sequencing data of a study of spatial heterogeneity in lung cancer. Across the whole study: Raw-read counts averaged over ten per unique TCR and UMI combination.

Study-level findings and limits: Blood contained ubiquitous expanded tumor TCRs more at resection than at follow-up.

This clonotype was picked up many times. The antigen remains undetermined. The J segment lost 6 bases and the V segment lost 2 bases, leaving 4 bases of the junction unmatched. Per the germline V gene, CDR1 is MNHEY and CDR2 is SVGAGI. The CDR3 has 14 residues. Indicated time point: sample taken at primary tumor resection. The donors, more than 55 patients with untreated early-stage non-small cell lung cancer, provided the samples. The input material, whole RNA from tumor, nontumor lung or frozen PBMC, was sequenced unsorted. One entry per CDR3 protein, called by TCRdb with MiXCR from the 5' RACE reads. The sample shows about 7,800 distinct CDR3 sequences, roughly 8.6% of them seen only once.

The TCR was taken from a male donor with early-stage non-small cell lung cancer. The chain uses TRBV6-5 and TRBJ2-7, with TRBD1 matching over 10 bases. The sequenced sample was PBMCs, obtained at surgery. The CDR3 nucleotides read TGTGCCAGCAGTTACGGGACAGGGGTTACCGAGCAGTACTTC. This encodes CASSYGTGVTEQYF.